The sequence of this T cell receptor beta chain was determined in a study of OX40 agonist ivuxolimab in advanced cancers. Overall study: The study enrolled dose-escalation patients with hepatocellular carcinoma, melanoma, renal cell or head and neck cancer.

This clone was recorded only once. The method was immunoSEQ multiplex PCR; TCRdb's version includes in-frame clones alone and lacks a portion of them. The repertoire holds 60,000 or so clones, with around 90% as singletons. J gave up 1 base and V 6 bases, and 3 bases lay outside the gene matches. Per the germline V gene, CDR1 is MNHNY and CDR2 is SVGAGI (reference sequence). The CDR3 length is 15 residues. The sample here was CD4+ or CD8+ T cells sorted from blood, taken in a trial of the OX40 agonist ivuxolimab. The V call is TRBV6-6, the J call TRBJ2-6; the match to TRBD1 covers 7 bases. This clonotype was obtained from an adult with an advanced solid tumor such as melanoma, head and neck, liver or kidney cancer. CDR3 nucleotide sequence: TGTGCCAGCAGACGACAGGGATCTGGGGCCAACGTCCTGACTTTC. This sequence encodes CASRRQGSGANVLTF.